This T cell receptor beta chain is drawn from a study of T-cell memory formation after mild COVID-19. Study-level background: TCR clusters were largely donor specific. Study-level points and caveats: Memory from before infection featured some responding clones, which suggests cross-reactive memory joined.

One entry per CDR3 protein, called by TCRdb with MiXCR from the 5' RACE reads. The data hold about 260,000 distinct CDR3 sequences, with about 16% observed a single time. This clonotype was observed a handful of times. Its matching antigen is unknown. After removal of 5 bases from V and 1 base from J, the junction contained 7 bases not matched to a gene. The CDR3 consists of 15 residues. In germline, CDR1 is MNHEY, CDR2 SVGEGT. The clonotype comes from a man between 18 and 35 years old who had mild COVID-19 (a few samples of this study predate the infection). Cell type and time point are not known. The sequenced sample was PBMCs or a T cell subset sorted from them (not recorded which). The chain employs TRBV6-2 or TRBV6-3 and TRBJ2-7, with 8 bases lining up with TRBD1. CDR3 coding DNA: TGTGCCAGCAGTGGTAGGGACAGGAAATCCTACGAGCAGTACTTC. Its translation is CASSGRDRKSYEQYF.